This T cell receptor (beta chain) was captured by sequencing in a study of T-cell reconstitution after alpha-beta-depleted transplantation in children. Study-level points and caveats: T-cell counts and diversity at one year following transplant were attributed mainly to newly produced T cells.

A library of TCRbeta sequences, prepared with unique molecular identifiers, was generated. TCRdb called the PCR reads again in MiXCR, with one record for every CDR3 protein. The sample holds hundreds of thousands of distinct CDR3 sequences, around 13% seen once. Per germline, CDR1 SGHTA and CDR2 FQGNSA. With 1 base removed from V and 5 bases from J, the gap between germline ends came to 10 bases. The CDR3 totals 14 residues. Details on this clonotype: Antigen specificity is unknown.

This clonotype originated in a girl aged 2 to 10 with congenital amegakaryocytic thrombocytopenia, due to receive a stem cell transplant. This material consisted of PBMCs, taken before TCRalphabeta/CD19-depleted stem cell transplant. The chain joins TRBV7-2 to TRBJ2-3, with TRBD1 as a possible D gene (5 bases). The CDR3 region has the DNA TGTGCCAGCAGCTTAGATGGGGCAGGAGATACGCAGTATTTT. It is translated as CASSLDGAGDTQYF.